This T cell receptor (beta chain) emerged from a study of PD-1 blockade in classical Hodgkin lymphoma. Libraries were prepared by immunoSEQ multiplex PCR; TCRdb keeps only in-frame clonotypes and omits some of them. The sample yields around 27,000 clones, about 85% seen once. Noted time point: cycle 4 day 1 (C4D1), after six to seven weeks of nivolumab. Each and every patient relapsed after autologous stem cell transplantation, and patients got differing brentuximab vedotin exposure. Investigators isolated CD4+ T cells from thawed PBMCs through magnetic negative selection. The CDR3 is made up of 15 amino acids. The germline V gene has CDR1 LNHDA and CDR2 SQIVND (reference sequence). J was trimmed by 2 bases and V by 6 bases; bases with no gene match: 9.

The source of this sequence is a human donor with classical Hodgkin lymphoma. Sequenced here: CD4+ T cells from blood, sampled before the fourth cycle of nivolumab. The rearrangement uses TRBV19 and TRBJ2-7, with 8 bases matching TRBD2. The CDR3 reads CASRQRLAPTYEQYF. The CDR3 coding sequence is TGTGCCAGTAGGCAACGACTAGCGCCTACCTACGAGCAGTACTTC.